These 15 T cell receptor beta chains were all obtained from the same sample, sequenced in a study of blood T cells in healthy people across ages. Together with a sample-barcoded 5' primer, a J-beta primer mix was included in a second PCR lasting about 7 to 12 cycles. Via MiXCR, TCRdb re-called the 5' RACE reads, giving one row per CDR3 protein. The sample lists fewer than 1.5 million distinct CDR3 sequences; about 40% were seen once. Material for sequencing was blood. The receptors shown here come from a woman aged 18-30 years in good health.

The chain joins TRBV5-4 to TRBJ2-5; D remains unclear. The last part of the DNA fits TRBJ2-7 better; the J call may be wrong. Per germline, CDR1 SGHNT and CDR2 YYREEE (reference sequence). CDR3 length: 15 residues. CDR3 sequence: CASSLAGRTIYEQYF. The CDR3 DNA reads as TGTGCCAGCAGCTTGGCCGGTCGGACGATATACGAGCAGTACTTC.

This chain joins TRBV28 and TRBJ2-3; D gene unclear. Trimming cost V 7 bases and J 2 bases, with 16 bases left between them. The CDR3 extends over 15 amino acids. In germline, CDR1 is MDHEN, CDR2 SYDVKM. CDR3 loop: CASTPIGSSTDTQYF. The CDR3, as DNA: TGTGCCAGCACCCCGATCGGGTCCTCCACAGATACGCAGTATTTT.

J is TRBJ2-2 and V is TRBV12-3 or TRBV12-4; D is perhaps TRBD1 (5 bases). The ends were cut back, 2 bases at V and 3 bases at J, with 7 bases in the middle. The CDR3 length is 14 residues. CDR3 bases: TGTGCCAGCAGTTTAAGGGGCGACACCGGGGAGCTGTTTTTT. Encoded protein: CASSLRGDTGELFF.

The chain employs TRBV6-6 and TRBJ2-1; TRBD2 might be the D (6 bases). The germline CDR1 and CDR2 sequences are MNHNY and SVGAGI (reference sequence). The V and J ends lost 2 bases and 8 bases respectively, with 16 bases between them. The CDR3 is 15 amino acids. CDR3 DNA: TGTGCCAGCAGTTACACCGAAAGGACTAACCATGAGCAGTTCTTC. Translating it yields CASSYTERTNHEQFF.

This sequence joins TRBV4-2 and TRBJ2-3; 12 bases line up with TRBD2. Germline CDR1 reads LGHNA; CDR2 reads YNFKEQ. V shed 0 bases and J 4 bases; nucleotides not matched to a gene: 5. The CDR3 runs 17 residues. CDR3 DNA sequence: TGTGCCAGCAGCCAAGAACTTGGACTAGCGGGACCAGATACGCAGTATTTT. Translating it yields CASSQELGLAGPDTQYF.

The V and J genes are TRBV7-2 and TRBJ1-5; 7 bases are a match to TRBD1. After removal of 11 bases from V and 1 base from J, the junction contained 5 bases not matched to a gene. CDR1 and CDR2 from the germline V gene are SGHTA and FQGNSA. This CDR3 contains 13 residues. CDR3 amino acids: CAETGVSNQPQHF. CDR3 in DNA: TGTGCCGAAACAGGGGTGAGCAATCAGCCCCAGCATTTT.

J is TRBJ1-2 and V is TRBV9; D uncertain. V was shortened by 0 bases and J by 8 bases, with 5 bases between the two germline ends. The CDR3 totals 11 residues. Germline V CDR1 and CDR2: SGDLS, YYNGEE. CDR3 amino acids: CASSVDGGYTF. The CDR3 DNA reads TGTGCCAGCAGCGTAGATGGGGGCTACACCTTC.

This clonotype appeared once. The chain combines TRBV29-1 with TRBJ2-5; 8 bases are a match to TRBD2. The CDR3 is made up of 13 amino acids. Trimming cost V 2 bases and J 11 bases; bases outside gene matches: 10. CDR1 and CDR2 from the germline V gene are SQVTM and ANQGSEA. This CDR3 is CSVEIAGFDEQYF. The CDR3 DNA reads TGCAGCGTTGAAATAGCGGGGTTTGATGAGCAGTACTTC.

Only a few counts were recorded for this clonotype. The chain employs TRBV11-2 and TRBJ2-6; 9 positions agree with TRBD2. V trimming: 3 bases; J trimming: 0 bases; junction bases outside the gene matches: 6. Germline CDR1 SGHAT, CDR2 FQNNGV. The length of the CDR3 is 18 residues. CDR3 sequence reads: CASSFSGGGISGANVLTF. CDR3 sequence (DNA): TGTGCCAGCAGCTTTAGCGGGGGCGGGATCTCTGGGGCCAACGTCCTGACTTTC.

This clonotype has a single count. A read error is possible here, since a much larger clone lies one base away. The chain recombines TRBV29-1 with TRBJ1-5; tentatively, D is TRBD1 (5 bases). CDR3 length equals 13 residues. V shed 5 bases and J shed 6 bases, with 14 bases lying between them. Germline V CDR1 and CDR2: SQVTM, ANQGSEA. The CDR3 DNA reads TGCAGCGTTATTCCCCAGGGCGGTCAGCCCCAGCATTTT. The encoded protein is CSVIPQGGQPQHF.

Concerning this clonotype itself: Germline and junction disagree at one end, which may indicate a read error. The CDR3 sequence is CASTLQGYSEQFF. CDR3 sequence (DNA): TGTGCCAGCACCTTACAGGGGTACAGTGAGCAGTTCTTC. This sequence joins TRBV28 and TRBJ2-1, with 7 nucleotides matching TRBD1. The CDR3 spans 13 residues. Germline V gene sequence: CDR1 MDHEN, CDR2 SYDVKM.

This clonotype was found a few times. The chain links TRBV7-3 to TRBJ1-5; D might be TRBD1 (6 bases). The CDR3 has 14 amino acids. Trimming removed 2 bases from V and 5 bases from J, with 10 bases in between. Germline CDR1 is SGHTA and CDR2 is FQGTGA. CDR3 region: CASSLLAGDQPQHF. CDR3 nucleotides: TGTGCCAGCAGCTTACTGGCAGGGGATCAGCCCCAGCATTTT.

To note about this clonotype: The junction and the germline gene differ at one end; a read error may be behind it. The CDR3 bases are TGTGCCACCAGTGGTCAACAGGGGATGGCTGAGCGGTTCTTC. Protein product: CATSGQQGMAERFF. The chain has TRBV24-1 and TRBJ2-1, with 7 nucleotides matching TRBD1. The CDR3 loop spans 14 amino acids. The germline gives CDR1 KGHDR, CDR2 SFDVKD.

The J gene is TRBJ2-3, the V gene TRBV12-3 or TRBV12-4, with D possibly called TRBD1 or TRBD2 (5 bases each). Trimming took 2 bases from V and 6 from J, leaving 12 bases between them. The CDR3 totals 14 residues. The CDR3 region is CASSLRSGRDTQYF. Written as DNA, the CDR3 is TGTGCCAGCAGTTTAAGATCGGGGCGGGATACGCAGTATTTT.

The rearrangement uses TRBV29-1 and TRBJ2-1, with D possibly being TRBD1 (6 bases). The last part of the DNA fits TRBJ2-7 better; the J call may be wrong. CDR1 is SQVTM and CDR2 is ANQGSEA in the germline V gene. This CDR3 contains 16 residues. CDR3 region: CSVAPSWDTSYNEQYF. CDR3 DNA: TGCAGCGTTGCACCCTCTTGGGACACCTCCTACAATGAGCAGTACTTC.